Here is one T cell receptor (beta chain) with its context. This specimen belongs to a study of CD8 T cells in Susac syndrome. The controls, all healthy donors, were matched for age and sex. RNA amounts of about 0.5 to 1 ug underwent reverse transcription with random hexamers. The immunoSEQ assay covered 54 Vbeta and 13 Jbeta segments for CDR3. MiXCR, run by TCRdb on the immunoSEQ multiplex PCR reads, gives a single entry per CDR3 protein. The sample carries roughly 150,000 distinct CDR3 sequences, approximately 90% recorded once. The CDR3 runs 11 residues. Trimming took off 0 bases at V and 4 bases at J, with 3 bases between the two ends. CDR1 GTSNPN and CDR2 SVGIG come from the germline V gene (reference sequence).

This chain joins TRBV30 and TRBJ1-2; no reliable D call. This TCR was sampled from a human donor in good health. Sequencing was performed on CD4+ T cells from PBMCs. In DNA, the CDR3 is TGTGCCTGGAGTGTAGGCTATGGCTACACCTTC. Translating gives CAWSVGYGYTF.